A single sample is the source of the 23 T cell receptor beta chains below, sequenced in a study of blood T cell repertoires in COVID-19. Assay used: immunoSEQ multiplex PCR; TCRdb lists only in-frame clones, some missing. This table has under 95,000 clones, over 75% appearing once. Sequencing was done on a sample of peripheral blood. These TCRs come from a human donor with acute or convalescent COVID-19. The donor label of this sample is uncertain.

Here the CDR3 reads CASSLAPAPTGGLPYGYTF. DNA of the CDR3: TGTGCCAGCAGCTTAGCGCCGGCCCCGACAGGGGGCCTACCATATGGCTACACCTTC. This chain uses TRBV7-9 with TRBJ1-2; 10 positions agree with TRBD1. Germline lookup yields CDR1 SEHNR and CDR2 FQNEAQ (reference sequence). The CDR3 covers 19 residues. The junction had 15 bases not matched to a gene; V was cut back by 0 bases and J by 5 bases.

V gene TRBV5-5 combines with J gene TRBJ2-1; the match to TRBD2 covers 10 bases. The CDR3 extends over 15 amino acids. Per germline, CDR1 SGHKS and CDR2 YYEKEE (reference sequence). The V segment lost 5 bases and the J segment 2 bases; nucleotides outside the gene matches: 4. In nucleotides, the CDR3 is TGTGCCAGCAGGGATGGACTAGCGGCCTACAATGAGCAGTTCTTC. This translates into CASRDGLAAYNEQFF. Filled out from reference TRBV5-5 and TRBJ2-1, the complete variable domain reads DAGVTQSPTHLIKTRGQQVTLRCSPISGHKSVSWYQQVLGQGPQFIFQYYEKEERGRGNFPDRFSARQFPNYSSELNVNALLLGDSALYLCASRDGLAAYNEQFFGPGTRLTVL.

V usage is TRBV6-5 and J usage is TRBJ1-5; TRBD1 might be the D (5 bases). CDR1 is MNHEY, CDR2 SVGAGI, per germline. V lost 5 bases, J lost 0 bases, and 11 bases lay in between. The length of the CDR3 is 15 residues. CDR3 in DNA: TGTGCCAGCAGTCCCGACAGTAATAGCAATCAGCCCCAGCATTTT. Translated, it gives CASSPDSNSNQPQHF.

This clone has more than one count but fewer than ten. V and J are TRBV11-2 and TRBJ2-2; 9 bases map to TRBD1. Germline V gene lookup returns CDR1 SGHAT and CDR2 FQNNGV. Germline trimming cut 1 base from V and 3 bases from J; bases unmatched to any gene: 3. The CDR3 spans 16 residues. Written as DNA, the CDR3 is TGTGCCAGCAGCTTAGCAAGGACAGGGGACACCGGGGAGCTGTTTTTT. Its translation: CASSLARTGDTGELFF.

The table lists this clone with a few counts. The rearrangement uses TRBV2 and TRBJ2-2; D call uncertain. Germline V gene lookup returns CDR1 SNHLY and CDR2 FYNNEI. CDR3 size: 15 residues. Trimming pared 3 bases from V and 6 bases from J, leaving 14 bases between. CDR3 sequence (DNA): TGTGCCAGCAGTGAGTCGGTGGTTATCCCCGGGGAGCTGTTTTTT. It is translated as CASSESVVIPGELFF.

The chain couples TRBV6-6 to TRBJ1-1, with D perhaps matching TRBD1 (5 bases). Germline V gene lookup returns CDR1 MNHNY and CDR2 SVGAGI (reference sequence). This CDR3 is built from 13 residues. V shed 4 bases and J shed 3 bases, with 9 bases lying between them. The CDR3 DNA reads as TGTGCCAGCAGTTTCTTAGGGGACACTGAAGCTTTCTTT. Residues: CASSFLGDTEAFF.

The genes are TRBV7-8 and TRBJ2-2; tentative D call: TRBD1 (7 bases). Germline CDR1 is SGHVS and CDR2 is FQNEAQ. The CDR3 sequence is 18 residues long. Trimming cost V 2 bases and J 5 bases, with 21 bases left between them. CDR3 amino acids: CASSLFAFGQGGTGELFF. Here the CDR3 DNA reads TGTGCCAGCAGCTTATTTGCTTTCGGGCAGGGGGGAACCGGGGAGCTGTTTTTT.

The CDR3 loop is CASSLPGQPYYGYTF. The CDR3 DNA sequence: TGTGCCAGCAGTCTCCCGGGACAGCCGTACTATGGCTACACCTTC. This chain links TRBV6-2 or TRBV6-3 with TRBJ1-2, with 7 positions matching TRBD1. Germline loops: CDR1 MNHEY, CDR2 SVGEGT. J gave up 3 bases and V 5 bases, and 9 bases lay outside the gene matches. The CDR3 runs 15 residues.

The gene calls are TRBV9 and TRBJ2-7, with D perhaps matching TRBD1 (6 bases). V was trimmed by 4 bases and J by 9 bases, leaving 20 bases between them. From germline, CDR1 is SGDLS and CDR2 YYNGEE. This CDR3 is built from 14 residues. As DNA, the CDR3 is TGTGCCAGCAGCCTCCGGGACACGTTTCCCGTGCAGTACTTC. Translated, it gives CASSLRDTFPVQYF. Filled out from reference TRBV9 and TRBJ2-7, the complete variable domain reads DSGVTQTPKHLITATGQRVTLRCSPRSGDLSVYWYQQSLDQGLQFLIQYYNGEERAKGNILERFSAQQFPDLHSELNLSSLELGDSALYFCASSLRDTFPVQYFGPGTRLTVT.

CDR3 DNA: TGCAGCGTACAGGAGAACTATGGCTACACCTTC. This sequence encodes CSVQENYGYTF. This chain joins TRBV29-1 and TRBJ1-2; D is possibly TRBD1 (5 bases). The CDR3 sequence is 11 residues long. Trimming left V 6 bases short and J 2 bases short, with 7 bases between. Germline CDR1 reads SQVTM; CDR2 reads ANQGSEA.

J is TRBJ2-3 and V is TRBV24-1; a possible D gene is TRBD2 (7 bases). CDR1 and CDR2 (germline): KGHDR, SFDVKD. This CDR3 is built from 15 residues. V gave up 2 bases and J gave up 7 bases, with 15 bases separating them. This CDR3 reads CATSDSGGGANTQYF. The CDR3 region has the DNA TGTGCCACCAGTGATTCAGGAGGGGGGGCAAATACGCAGTATTTT.

The chain joins TRBV7-3 to TRBJ2-1; a possible D gene is TRBD2 (6 bases). Trimming cost V 2 bases and J 0 bases, with 11 bases left between them. This CDR3 is 16 amino acids long. Germline V gene sequence: CDR1 SGHTA, CDR2 FQGTGA. The CDR3 DNA follows: TGTGCCAGCAGCTTAGAGGCGCGGGGCTCCTACAATGAGCAGTTCTTC. This translates into CASSLEARGSYNEQFF. The whole variable domain, filled in from reference TRBV7-3 and TRBJ2-1, reads GAGVSQTPSNKVTEKGKYVELRCDPISGHTALYWYRQSLGQGPEFLIYFQGTGAADDSGLPNDRFFAVRPEGSVSTLKIQRTERGDSAVYLCASSLEARGSYNEQFFGPGTRLTVL.

This chain links TRBV28 with TRBJ2-5; 11 bases match TRBD1. The CDR3 is 15 amino acids. V shed 5 bases and J 5 bases; nucleotides not matched to a gene: 7. Germline loops: CDR1 MDHEN, CDR2 SYDVKM. The CDR3 region has the DNA TGTGCCAGCAGTGGCCCGGACAGGGGGCATGAGACCCAGTACTTC. The encoded protein is CASSGPDRGHETQYF.

V gene TRBV24-1 combines with J gene TRBJ2-3, with unresolved D. The germline V gene encodes CDR1 KGHDR and CDR2 SFDVKD. V was clipped by 1 base and J by 2 bases, with 3 bases between them. The CDR3 spans 13 residues. The CDR3: CATSDFHTDTQYF. As DNA, the CDR3 is TGTGCCACCAGTGATTTTCACACAGATACGCAGTATTTT.

The chain combines TRBV7-9 with TRBJ1-2; TRBD1 is a possible D gene (5 bases). The germline CDR1 and CDR2 sequences are SEHNR and FQNEAQ (reference sequence). The CDR3 has 13 amino acids. The V and J ends lost 6 bases and 5 bases respectively, with 13 bases between them. The CDR3 nucleotides read TGTGCCAGCAGTCAGGGAAACCCATATGGCTACACCTTC. Translated, it gives CASSQGNPYGYTF.

The chain is built from TRBV3-1 (or the pseudogene TRBV3-2) and TRBJ1-5; D is possibly TRBD1 (5 bases). Trimming cost V 2 bases and J 4 bases, with 9 bases left between them. The V gene's germline CDR1 is LGHDT and CDR2 YNNKEL (reference sequence). The CDR3 loop spans 14 amino acids. The CDR3 protein is CASSQLPGNQPQHF. CDR3 DNA sequence: TGTGCCAGCAGCCAATTACCAGGGAATCAGCCCCAGCATTTT.

Worth noting for this clone: Relative to the germline gene, one junction end is altered; a read error may explain this. The rearrangement uses TRBV12-3 or TRBV12-4 and TRBJ1-1; 7 positions agree with TRBD1. CDR3 size: 11 residues. The CDR3 DNA sequence: TGTGCCAGCAGAAATTACCCCGACAGGGACTTT. It is translated as CASRNYPDRDF.

The V gene is TRBV27, the J gene TRBJ1-6; a possible D gene is TRBD1 (5 bases). Germline-derived CDR1 and CDR2 are MNHEY and SMNVEV (reference sequence). This CDR3 contains 17 residues. V lost 6 bases and J 10 bases, leaving 25 bases between the germline ends. The CDR3 here is CASSTRLEGTKRSPLHF. The CDR3 DNA reads as TGTGCCAGCAGCACACGTCTGGAGGGGACCAAGAGGTCACCCCTCCACTTT.

This chain uses TRBV6-6 with TRBJ1-6; 9 bases are shared with TRBD1. Germline lookup yields CDR1 MNHNY and CDR2 SVGAGI (reference sequence). V dropped 6 bases and J dropped 1; count of bases not matched to a gene: 1. The CDR3 totals 15 residues. CDR3 sequence (DNA): TGTGCCAGCAGGACAGGGGGTTCCTATAATTCACCCCTCCACTTT. Amino acids: CASRTGGSYNSPLHF.

The chain is built from TRBV4-3 and TRBJ1-2, with 8 bases lining up with TRBD1. Germline CDR1 reads LGHNA; CDR2 reads YSLEER. V gave up 3 bases and J gave up 4 bases; unmatched junction bases: 7. The CDR3 consists of 15 residues. The CDR3 DNA is TGCGCCAGCAGCCAGCCTGGACAGGGAAGCTATGGCTACACCTTC. It translates to CASSQPGQGSYGYTF.

The chain couples TRBV6-1 to TRBJ2-5, with D perhaps matching TRBD2 (5 bases). This CDR3 has 13 amino acids. Trimming stripped 3 bases from V and 7 bases from J, with 12 bases between. Germline assignment: CDR1 MNHNS and CDR2 SASEGT. CDR3 sequence (DNA): TGTGCCAGCAGTGATACGGCCCGGGGGACCCAGTACTTC. Amino acids: CASSDTARGTQYF.

This clone came up once. The genes are TRBV5-4 and TRBJ2-1; TRBD2 agrees at 9 bases. CDR1 and CDR2 (germline): SGHNT, YYREEE (reference sequence). CDR3 length equals 16 residues. Trimming at V came to 0 bases and at J to 4 bases, leaving 5 bases not matched to a gene. As DNA, the CDR3 is TGTGCCAGCAGCTTGGCGGGACTAGCCGGTTACAATGAGCAGTTCTTC. Translated: CASSLAGLAGYNEQFF.

The rearrangement links TRBV7-2 to TRBJ1-5; weak D call: TRBD1 (5 bases). Germline lookup yields CDR1 SGHTA and CDR2 FQGNSA. The length of the CDR3 is 14 residues. V was clipped by 7 bases and J by 4 bases, with 14 bases between them. For the CDR3, the DNA is TGTGCCAGCACCTCTCCAGGGTCAAATCAGCCCCAGCATTTT. As protein: CASTSPGSNQPQHF.